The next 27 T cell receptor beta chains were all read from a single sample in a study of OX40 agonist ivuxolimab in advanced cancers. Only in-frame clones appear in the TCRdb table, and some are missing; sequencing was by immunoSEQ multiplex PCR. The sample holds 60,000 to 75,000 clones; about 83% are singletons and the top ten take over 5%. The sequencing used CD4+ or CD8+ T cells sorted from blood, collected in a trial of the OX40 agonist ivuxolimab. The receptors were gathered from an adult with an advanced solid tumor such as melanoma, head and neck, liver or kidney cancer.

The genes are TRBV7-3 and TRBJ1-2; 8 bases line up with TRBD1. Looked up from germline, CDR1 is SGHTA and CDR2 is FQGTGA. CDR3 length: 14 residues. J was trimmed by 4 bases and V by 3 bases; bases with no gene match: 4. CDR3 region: CASSLDRDIYGYTF. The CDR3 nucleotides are TGTGCCAGCAGCTTGGACAGGGATATCTATGGCTACACCTTC.

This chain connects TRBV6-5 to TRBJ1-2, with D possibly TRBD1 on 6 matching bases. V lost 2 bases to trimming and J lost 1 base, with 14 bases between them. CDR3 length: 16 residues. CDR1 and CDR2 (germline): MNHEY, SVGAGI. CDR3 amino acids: CASSYGGGGSNYGYTF. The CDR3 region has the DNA TGTGCCAGCAGTTACGGAGGGGGGGGTAGTAACTATGGCTACACCTTC.

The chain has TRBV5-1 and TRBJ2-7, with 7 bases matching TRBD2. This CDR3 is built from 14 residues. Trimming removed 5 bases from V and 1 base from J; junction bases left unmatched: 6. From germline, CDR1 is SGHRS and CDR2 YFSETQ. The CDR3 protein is CASSSGGASYEQYF. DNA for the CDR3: TGCGCCAGCAGTTCGGGGGGAGCTTCCTACGAGCAGTACTTC.

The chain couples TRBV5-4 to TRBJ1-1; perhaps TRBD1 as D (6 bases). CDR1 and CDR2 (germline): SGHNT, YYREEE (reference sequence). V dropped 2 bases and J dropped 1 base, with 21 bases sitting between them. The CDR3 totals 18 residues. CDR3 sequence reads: CASSFWGAGSSKNTEAFF. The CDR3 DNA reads TGTGCCAGCAGCTTTTGGGGGGCCGGGTCGTCGAAGAACACTGAAGCTTTCTTT.

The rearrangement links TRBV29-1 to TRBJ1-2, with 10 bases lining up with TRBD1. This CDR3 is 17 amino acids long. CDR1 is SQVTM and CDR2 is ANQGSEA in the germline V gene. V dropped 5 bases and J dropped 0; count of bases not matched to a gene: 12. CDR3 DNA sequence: TGCAGCGTTCCTCCCTCGGGACAGGGGAAAGCTAACTATGGCTACACCTTC. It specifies CSVPPSGQGKANYGYTF.

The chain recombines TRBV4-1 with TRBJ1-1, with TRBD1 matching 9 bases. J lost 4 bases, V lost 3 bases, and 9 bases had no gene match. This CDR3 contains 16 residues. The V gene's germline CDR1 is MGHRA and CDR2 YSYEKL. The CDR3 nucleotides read TGCGCCAGCAGCCACCGGGACAGGGATTGGGCCACTGAAGCTTTCTTT. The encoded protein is CASSHRDRDWATEAFF.

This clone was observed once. CDR3 DNA: TGTGCCTCCCAGGGGGACTCCTACAATGAGCAGTTCTTC. It specifies CASQGDSYNEQFF. This chain connects TRBV30 to TRBJ2-1; 7 nucleotides line up with TRBD1. With 7 bases clipped from V and 0 bases from J, the junction kept 3 bases outside the gene matches. This CDR3 comprises 13 residues. CDR1 GTSNPN and CDR2 SVGIG come from the germline V gene (reference sequence).

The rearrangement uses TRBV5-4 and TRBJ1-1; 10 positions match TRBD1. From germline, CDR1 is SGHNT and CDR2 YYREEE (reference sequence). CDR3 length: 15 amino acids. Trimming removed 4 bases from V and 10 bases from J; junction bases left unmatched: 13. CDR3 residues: CASSTGTGEYWGAFF. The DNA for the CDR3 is TGTGCCAGCAGCACCGGGACAGGGGAATATTGGGGAGCTTTCTTT.

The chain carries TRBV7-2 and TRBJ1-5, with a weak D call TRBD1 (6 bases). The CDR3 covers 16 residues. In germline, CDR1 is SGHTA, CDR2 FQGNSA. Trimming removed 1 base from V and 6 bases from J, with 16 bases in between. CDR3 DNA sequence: TGTGCCAGCAGCTTAGGGGGCAGGGGATCGGGTCAGCCCCAGCATTTT. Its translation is CASSLGGRGSGQPQHF.

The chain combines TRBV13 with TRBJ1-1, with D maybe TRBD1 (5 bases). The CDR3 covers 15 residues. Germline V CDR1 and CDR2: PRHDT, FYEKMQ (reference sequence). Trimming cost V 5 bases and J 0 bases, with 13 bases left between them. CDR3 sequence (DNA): TGTGCCAGCAGCCGTCGGGGACGGTTGAACACTGAAGCTTTCTTT. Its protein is CASSRRGRLNTEAFF.

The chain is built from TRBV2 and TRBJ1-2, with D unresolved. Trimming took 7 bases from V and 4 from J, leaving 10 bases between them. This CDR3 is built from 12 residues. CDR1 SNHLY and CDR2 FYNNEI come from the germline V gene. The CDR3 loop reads CASKAGFYGYTF. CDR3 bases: TGTGCCAGCAAAGCGGGATTCTATGGCTACACCTTC.

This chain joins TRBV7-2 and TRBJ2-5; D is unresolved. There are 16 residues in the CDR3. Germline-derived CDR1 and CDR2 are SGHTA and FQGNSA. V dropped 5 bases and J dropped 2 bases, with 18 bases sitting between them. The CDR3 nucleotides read TGTGCCAGCAGCCCAGCCGCATGGGTTTCTCAAGAGACCCAGTACTTC. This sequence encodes CASSPAAWVSQETQYF.

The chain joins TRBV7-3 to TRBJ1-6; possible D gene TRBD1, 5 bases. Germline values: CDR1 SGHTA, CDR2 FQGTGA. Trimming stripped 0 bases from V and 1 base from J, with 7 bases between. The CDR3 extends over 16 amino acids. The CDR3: CASSLTGGSYNSPLHF. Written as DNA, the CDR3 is TGTGCCAGCAGCTTAACGGGGGGTTCCTATAATTCACCCCTCCACTTT.

The DNA of the CDR3 is TGTGCCAGCAGTGATCGTCCAGTTACAACCTCCTACGAGCAGTACTTC. This translates into CASSDRPVTTSYEQYF. The chain is built from TRBV2 and TRBJ2-7; no clear D gene. The CDR3 contains 16 residues. The germline V and J ends were trimmed by 3 bases and 0 bases, with 15 bases remaining between them. Germline V CDR1 and CDR2: SNHLY, FYNNEI.

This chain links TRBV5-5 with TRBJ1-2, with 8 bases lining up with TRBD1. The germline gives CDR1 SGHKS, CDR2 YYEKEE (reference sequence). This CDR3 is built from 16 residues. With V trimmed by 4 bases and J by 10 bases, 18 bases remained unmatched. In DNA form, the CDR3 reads TGTGCCAGCAGCCCGGGACAGGAGGTCTCGAGGAGTCTCTACACCTTC. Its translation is CASSPGQEVSRSLYTF. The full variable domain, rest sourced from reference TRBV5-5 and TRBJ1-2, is DAGVTQSPTHLIKTRGQQVTLRCSPISGHKSVSWYQQVLGQGPQFIFQYYEKEERGRGNFPDRFSARQFPNYSSELNVNALLLGDSALYLCASSPGQEVSRSLYTFGSGTRLTVV.

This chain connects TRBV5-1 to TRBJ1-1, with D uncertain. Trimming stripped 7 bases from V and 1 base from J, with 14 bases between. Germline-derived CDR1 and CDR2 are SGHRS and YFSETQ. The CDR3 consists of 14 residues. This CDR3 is CASERGSGNTEAFF. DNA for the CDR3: TGCGCCAGCGAACGGGGTTCAGGGAACACTGAAGCTTTCTTT.

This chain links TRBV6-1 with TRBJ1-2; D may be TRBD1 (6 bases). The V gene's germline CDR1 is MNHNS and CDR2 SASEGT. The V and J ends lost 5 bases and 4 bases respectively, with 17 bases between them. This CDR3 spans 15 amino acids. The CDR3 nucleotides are TGTGCCAGCAGTCTTGCGATACAGGGAGGCTATGGCTACACCTTC. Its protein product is CASSLAIQGGYGYTF.

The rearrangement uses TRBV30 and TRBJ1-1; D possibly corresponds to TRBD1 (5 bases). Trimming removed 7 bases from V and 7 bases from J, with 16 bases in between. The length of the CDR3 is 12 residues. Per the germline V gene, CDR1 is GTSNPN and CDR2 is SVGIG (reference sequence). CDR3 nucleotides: TGTGCCTCGCCAGGGAAATTAGGTGAAGCTTTCTTT. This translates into CASPGKLGEAFF.

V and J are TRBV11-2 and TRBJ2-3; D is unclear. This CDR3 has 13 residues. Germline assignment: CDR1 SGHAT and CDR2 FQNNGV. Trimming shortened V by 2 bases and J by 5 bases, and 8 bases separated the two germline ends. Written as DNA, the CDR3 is TGTGCCAGCAGCTTAAAGGTGATAGATACGCAGTATTTT. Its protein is CASSLKVIDTQYF.

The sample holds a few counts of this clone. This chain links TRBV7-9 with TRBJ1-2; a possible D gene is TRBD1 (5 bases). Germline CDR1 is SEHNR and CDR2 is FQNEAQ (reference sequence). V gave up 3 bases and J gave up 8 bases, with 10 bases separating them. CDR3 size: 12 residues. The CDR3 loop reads CASSLGEGGYTF. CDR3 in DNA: TGTGCCAGCAGCTTGGGGGAAGGCGGCTACACCTTC.

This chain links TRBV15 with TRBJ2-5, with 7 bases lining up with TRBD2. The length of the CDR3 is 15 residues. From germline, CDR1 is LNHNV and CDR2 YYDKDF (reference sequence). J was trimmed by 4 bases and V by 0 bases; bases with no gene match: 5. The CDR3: CATSRDEVAGETQYF. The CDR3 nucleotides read TGTGCCACCAGCAGAGATGAAGTAGCGGGAGAGACCCAGTACTTC.

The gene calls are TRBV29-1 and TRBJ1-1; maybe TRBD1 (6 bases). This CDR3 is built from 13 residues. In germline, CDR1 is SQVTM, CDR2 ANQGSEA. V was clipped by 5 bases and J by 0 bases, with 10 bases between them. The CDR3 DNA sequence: TGCAGCGTTCTAGGACAGTTGAACACTGAAGCTTTCTTT. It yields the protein CSVLGQLNTEAFF.

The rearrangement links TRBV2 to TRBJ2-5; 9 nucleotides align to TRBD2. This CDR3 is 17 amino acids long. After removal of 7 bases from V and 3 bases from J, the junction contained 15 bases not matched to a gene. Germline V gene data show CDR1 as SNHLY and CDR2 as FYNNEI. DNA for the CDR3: TGTGCCAGCATCCTGGAGGGTGGGCTAGCGGGAAAAGAGACCCAGTACTTC. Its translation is CASILEGGLAGKETQYF.

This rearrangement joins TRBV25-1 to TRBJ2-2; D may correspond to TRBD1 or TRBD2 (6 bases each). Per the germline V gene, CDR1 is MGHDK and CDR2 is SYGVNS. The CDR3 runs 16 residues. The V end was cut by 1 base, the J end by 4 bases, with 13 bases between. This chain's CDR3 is CASSESGGLTTGELFF. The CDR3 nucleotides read TGTGCCAGCAGTGAATCTGGGGGGCTTACCACCGGGGAGCTGTTTTTT.

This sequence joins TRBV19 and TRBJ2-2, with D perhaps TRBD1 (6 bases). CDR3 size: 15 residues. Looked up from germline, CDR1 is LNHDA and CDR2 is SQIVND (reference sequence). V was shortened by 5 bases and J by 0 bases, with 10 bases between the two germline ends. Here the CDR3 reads CASSGGQSNTGELFF. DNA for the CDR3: TGTGCCAGTAGTGGTGGACAGTCGAACACCGGGGAGCTGTTTTTT.

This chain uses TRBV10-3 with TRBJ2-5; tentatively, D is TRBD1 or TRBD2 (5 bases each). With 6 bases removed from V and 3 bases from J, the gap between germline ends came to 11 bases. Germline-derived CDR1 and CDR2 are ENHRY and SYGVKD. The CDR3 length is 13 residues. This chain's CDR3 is CAIRSVGEETQYF. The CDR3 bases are TGTGCCATCAGATCCGTGGGGGAAGAGACCCAGTACTTC.

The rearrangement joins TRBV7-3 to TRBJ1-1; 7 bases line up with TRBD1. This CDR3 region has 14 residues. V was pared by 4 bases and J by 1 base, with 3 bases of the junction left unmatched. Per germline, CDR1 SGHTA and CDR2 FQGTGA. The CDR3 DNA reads TGTGCCAGCAGCTCGGGACAGCCGAACACTGAAGCTTTCTTT. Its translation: CASSSGQPNTEAFF.